Presented here are 16 T cell receptor beta chains from one specimen sequenced in a study of blood T cells in healthy people across ages. PCR was performed a second time for 7 to 11 cycles using a sample-barcoded 5' primer and a J-beta primer mix. Via MiXCR, TCRdb re-called the 5' RACE reads, giving one row per CDR3 protein. This sample has 800,000 or so distinct CDR3 sequences, with about 25% found just once. The sample also formed part of further work on T cells of mothers and their children.

Sequencing input: blood. The receptors derive from a boy aged 5-17 years in good health.

This clonotype has only a few counts. J is TRBJ2-1 and V is TRBV7-6; 9 bases are a match to TRBD2. After removal of 0 bases from V and 0 bases from J, the junction contained 15 bases not matched to a gene. Germline CDR1 SGHVS, CDR2 FNYEAQ. This CDR3 has 21 residues. CDR3 sequence reads: CASSLAGGDSSGARSYNEQFF. In DNA, the CDR3 is TGTGCCAGCAGCTTAGCGGGCGGGGACTCTAGCGGGGCCCGCTCCTACAATGAGCAGTTCTTC.

This clonotype was recorded only once. The chain is built from TRBV28 and TRBJ2-5, with D possibly matching TRBD1 (6 bases). The DNA end lines up better with TRBJ2-7; the J call may be wrong. The germline gives CDR1 MDHEN, CDR2 SYDVKM. This CDR3 has 15 amino acids. The CDR3 DNA reads TGTGCCAGCAGGGGGGCATCGTCAGGGGCCTACGAGCAGTACTTC. The encoded protein is CASRGASSGAYEQYF.

This clonotype was seen more than once but under ten times. J is TRBJ2-7 and V is TRBV4-3; no clear D. The V end was cut by 0 bases, the J end by 3 bases, with 12 bases between. The CDR3 consists of 15 residues. Germline CDR1 LGHNA, CDR2 YSLEER. The CDR3 bases are TGCGCCAGCAGCCAAGAAGCCGGATTACTCTACGAGCAGTACTTC. The encoded protein is CASSQEAGLLYEQYF.

For this clonotype: A read error may account for a junction end that differs from germline. This chain links TRBV29-1 with TRBJ2-1; weak D call: TRBD2 (5 bases). The CDR3 extends over 11 amino acids. Germline V gene data show CDR1 as SQVTM and CDR2 as ANQGSEA. The CDR3 loop is CSVKDLDEQFF. DNA of the CDR3: TGCAGCGTTAAGGACTTAGATGAACAGTTCTTC.

The rearrangement joins TRBV28 to TRBJ1-2, with 7 nucleotides matching TRBD1. Germline CDR1 reads MDHEN; CDR2 reads SYDVKM. Germline trimming cut 6 bases from V and 0 bases from J; bases unmatched to any gene: 7. CDR3 length: 15 amino acids. In DNA form, the CDR3 reads TGTGCCAGCAGGCGCCCCGGGACAGCTAACTATGGCTACACCTTC. As protein: CASRRPGTANYGYTF.

The sample holds a few counts of this clonotype. The CDR3 nucleotides are TGCAGCGTTGGCCGAGGTAATGGACGCGAGCAGTACTTC. Translation gives CSVGRGNGREQYF. V usage is TRBV29-1 and J usage is TRBJ2-7; no clear D. Per germline, CDR1 SQVTM and CDR2 ANQGSEA. The ends were cut back, 4 bases at V and 6 bases at J, with 16 bases in the middle. The CDR3 is 13 amino acids.

V gene TRBV27 combines with J gene TRBJ1-2; possibly TRBD1 for D (6 bases). The V gene lost 3 bases and the J gene lost 2 bases, with 7 bases spanning the gap. CDR1 and CDR2 from the germline V gene are MNHEY and SMNVEV (reference sequence). The CDR3 is 13 amino acids. The DNA for the CDR3 is TGTGCCAGCAGTTTTCAGGGGAACTATGGCTACACCTTC. As protein: CASSFQGNYGYTF.

There are a few counts of this clonotype. The V call is TRBV2, the J call TRBJ1-5; D is perhaps TRBD1 (6 bases). Germline lookup yields CDR1 SNHLY and CDR2 FYNNEI. This CDR3 comprises 14 residues. V was cut by 2 bases and J by 6 bases, with 11 bases left in between. The CDR3 protein is CASSERGKGQPQHF. CDR3 bases: TGTGCCAGCAGTGAAAGGGGGAAGGGTCAGCCCCAGCATTTT.

This chain uses TRBV11-2 with TRBJ2-6; no reliable D call. V shed 5 bases and J shed 3 bases, with 8 bases lying between them. This CDR3 is built from 14 residues. CDR1 is SGHAT and CDR2 is FQNNGV in the germline V gene. CDR3: CASSRFSGANVLTF. In DNA form, the CDR3 reads TGTGCCAGCAGCAGATTCAGTGGGGCCAACGTCCTGACTTTC.

The chain joins TRBV3-1 to TRBJ2-5; 8 nucleotides match TRBD2. The CDR3 length is 15 residues. Trimming at V came to 1 base and at J to 2 bases, leaving 3 bases not matched to a gene. The V gene's germline CDR1 is LGHDT and CDR2 YNNKEL (reference sequence). CDR3 protein: CASSQVAGFQETQYF. In DNA, the CDR3 is TGTGCCAGCAGCCAAGTAGCGGGATTTCAAGAGACCCAGTACTTC.

The chain combines TRBV12-3 or TRBV12-4 with TRBJ1-4, with a weak D call TRBD1 (5 bases). The V gene lost 3 bases and the J gene lost 5 bases, with 10 bases spanning the gap. CDR3 size: 14 residues. CDR3 sequence: CASSLHGGNEKLFF. The CDR3 nucleotides read TGTGCCAGCAGTTTGCATGGGGGGAATGAAAAACTGTTTTTT.

This clonotype was observed a few times. The V call is TRBV7-2, the J call TRBJ2-1; D call uncertain. The CDR3 sequence is 11 residues long. CDR1 and CDR2 (germline): SGHTA, FQGNSA. V lost 1 base, J lost 10 bases, and 5 bases lay in between. CDR3 nucleotide sequence: TGTGCCAGCAGCTTAGTTATGGAGCAGTTCTTC. It codes for CASSLVMEQFF.

This clonotype was seen a few times. The rearrangement joins TRBV4-1 to TRBJ1-5; D not certain. CDR1 and CDR2 from the germline V gene are MGHRA and YSYEKL. CDR3 length: 13 amino acids. The V gene lost 1 base and the J gene lost 5 bases, with 6 bases spanning the gap. The DNA for the CDR3 is TGCGCCAGCAGCCAAGTCTTCGATCAGCCCCAGCATTTT. Amino acids: CASSQVFDQPQHF.

V and J are TRBV29-1 and TRBJ2-6; no reliable D call. The CDR3 runs to 13 residues. The V gene's germline CDR1 is SQVTM and CDR2 ANQGSEA. The V gene lost 4 bases and the J gene lost 4 bases, with 8 bases spanning the gap. The CDR3 is CSVVYAGANVLTF. The DNA for the CDR3 is TGCAGCGTTGTATATGCGGGGGCCAACGTCCTGACTTTC.

The V and J genes are TRBV10-3 and TRBJ2-5, with 14 bases that match TRBD2. V lost 5 bases and J lost 1; bases outside the gene matches: 3. CDR3 length: 16 residues. The V gene's germline CDR1 is ENHRY and CDR2 SYGVKD. The CDR3 sequence: CAISRTSGGTQETQYF. The CDR3 DNA is TGTGCCATCAGTCGGACTAGCGGGGGGACCCAAGAGACCCAGTACTTC.

Only a few counts were recorded for this clonotype. This chain links TRBV4-3 with TRBJ2-7; the match to TRBD2 covers 8 bases. Germline CDR1 reads LGHNA; CDR2 reads YSLEER. CDR3 length: 17 amino acids. V was pared by 3 bases and J by 2 bases, with 12 bases of the junction left unmatched. The CDR3 DNA reads as TGCGCCAGCAGCCAGGTCGCCGGGACTAGACCTCCCTACGAGCAGTACTTC. Translated, it gives CASSQVAGTRPPYEQYF.